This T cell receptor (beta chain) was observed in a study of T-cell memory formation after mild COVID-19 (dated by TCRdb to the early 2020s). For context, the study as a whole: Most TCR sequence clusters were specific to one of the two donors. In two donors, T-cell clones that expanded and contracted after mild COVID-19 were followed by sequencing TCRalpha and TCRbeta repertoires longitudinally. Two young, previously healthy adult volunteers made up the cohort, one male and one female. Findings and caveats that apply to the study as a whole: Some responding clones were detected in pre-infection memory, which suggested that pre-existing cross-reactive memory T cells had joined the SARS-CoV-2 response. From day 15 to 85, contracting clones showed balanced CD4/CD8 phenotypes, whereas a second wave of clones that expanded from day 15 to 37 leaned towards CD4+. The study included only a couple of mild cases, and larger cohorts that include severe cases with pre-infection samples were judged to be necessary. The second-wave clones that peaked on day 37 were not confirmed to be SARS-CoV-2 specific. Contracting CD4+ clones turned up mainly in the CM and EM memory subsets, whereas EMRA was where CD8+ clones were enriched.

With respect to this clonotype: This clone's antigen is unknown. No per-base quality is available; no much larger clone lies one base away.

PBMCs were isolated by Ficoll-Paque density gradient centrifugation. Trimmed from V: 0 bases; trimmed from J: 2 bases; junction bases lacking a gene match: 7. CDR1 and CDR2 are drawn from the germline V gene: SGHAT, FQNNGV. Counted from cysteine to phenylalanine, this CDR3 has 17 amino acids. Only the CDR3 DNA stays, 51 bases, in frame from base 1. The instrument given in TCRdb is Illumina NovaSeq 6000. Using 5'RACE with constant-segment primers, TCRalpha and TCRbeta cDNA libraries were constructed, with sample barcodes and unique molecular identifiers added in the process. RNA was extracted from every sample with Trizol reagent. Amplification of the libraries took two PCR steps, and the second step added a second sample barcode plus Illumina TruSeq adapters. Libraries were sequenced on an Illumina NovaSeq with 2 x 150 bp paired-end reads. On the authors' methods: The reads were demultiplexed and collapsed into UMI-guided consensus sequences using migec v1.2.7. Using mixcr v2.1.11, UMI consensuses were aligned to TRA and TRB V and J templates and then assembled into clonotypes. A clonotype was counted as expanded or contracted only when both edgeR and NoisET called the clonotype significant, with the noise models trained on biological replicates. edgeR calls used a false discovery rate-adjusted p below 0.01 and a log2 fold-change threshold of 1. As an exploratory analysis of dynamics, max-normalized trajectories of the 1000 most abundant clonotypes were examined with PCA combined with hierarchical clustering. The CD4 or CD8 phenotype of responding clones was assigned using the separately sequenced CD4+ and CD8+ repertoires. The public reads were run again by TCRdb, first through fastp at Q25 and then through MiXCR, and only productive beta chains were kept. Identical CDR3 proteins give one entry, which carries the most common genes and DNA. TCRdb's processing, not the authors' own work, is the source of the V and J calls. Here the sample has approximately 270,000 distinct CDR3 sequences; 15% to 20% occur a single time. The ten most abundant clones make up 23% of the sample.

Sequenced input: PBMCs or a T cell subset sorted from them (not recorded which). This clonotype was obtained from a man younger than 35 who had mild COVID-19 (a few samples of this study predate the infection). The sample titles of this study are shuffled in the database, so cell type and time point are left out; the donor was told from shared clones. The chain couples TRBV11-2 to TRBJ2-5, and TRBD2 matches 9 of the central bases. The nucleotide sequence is TGTGCCAGCAGCTTAGAGGGGCTAGCGGGGCTACAAGAGACCCAGTACTTC. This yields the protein CASSLEGLAGLQETQYF.